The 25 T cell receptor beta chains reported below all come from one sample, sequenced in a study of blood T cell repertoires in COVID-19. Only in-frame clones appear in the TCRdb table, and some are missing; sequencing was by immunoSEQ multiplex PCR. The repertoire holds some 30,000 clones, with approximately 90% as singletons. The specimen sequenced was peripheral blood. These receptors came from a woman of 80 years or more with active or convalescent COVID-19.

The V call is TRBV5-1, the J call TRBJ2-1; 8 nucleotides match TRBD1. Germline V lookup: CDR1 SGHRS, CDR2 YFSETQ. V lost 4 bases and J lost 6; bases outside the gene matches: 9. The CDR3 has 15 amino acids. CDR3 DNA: TGCGCCAGCAGCACCCCCGCGACAGGGGCCAATGAGCAGTTCTTC. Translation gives CASSTPATGANEQFF.

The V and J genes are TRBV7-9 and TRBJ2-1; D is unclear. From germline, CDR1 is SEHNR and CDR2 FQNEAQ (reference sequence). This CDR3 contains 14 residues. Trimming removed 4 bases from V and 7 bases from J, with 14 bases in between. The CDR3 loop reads CASSSNMPGNEQFF. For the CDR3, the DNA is TGTGCCAGCAGCTCCAATATGCCCGGGAATGAGCAGTTCTTC.

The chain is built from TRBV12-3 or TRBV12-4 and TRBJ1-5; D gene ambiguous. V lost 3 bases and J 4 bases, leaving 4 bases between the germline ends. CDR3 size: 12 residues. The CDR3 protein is CASSFGNQPQHF. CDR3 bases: TGTGCCAGCAGTTTCGGGAATCAGCCCCAGCATTTT.

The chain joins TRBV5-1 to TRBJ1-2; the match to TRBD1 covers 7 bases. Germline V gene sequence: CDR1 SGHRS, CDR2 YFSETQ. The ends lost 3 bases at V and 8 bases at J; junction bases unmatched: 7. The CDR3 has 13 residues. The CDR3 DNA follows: TGCGCCAGCAGCTCCACAGGGGCGGGGGGCTACACCTTC. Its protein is CASSSTGAGGYTF.

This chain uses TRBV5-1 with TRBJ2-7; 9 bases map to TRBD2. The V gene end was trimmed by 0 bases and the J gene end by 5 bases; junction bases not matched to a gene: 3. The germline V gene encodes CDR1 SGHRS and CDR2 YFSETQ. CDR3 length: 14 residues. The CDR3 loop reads CASSLGSSGDEQYF. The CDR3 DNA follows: TGCGCCAGCAGCTTGGGCTCTAGCGGGGACGAGCAGTACTTC.

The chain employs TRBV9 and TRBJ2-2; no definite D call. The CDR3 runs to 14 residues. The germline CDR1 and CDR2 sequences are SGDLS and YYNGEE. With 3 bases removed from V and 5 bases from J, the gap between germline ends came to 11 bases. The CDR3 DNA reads TGTGCCAGCAGCGCGCGTCTTCGGACCGGGGAGCTGTTTTTT. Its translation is CASSARLRTGELFF.

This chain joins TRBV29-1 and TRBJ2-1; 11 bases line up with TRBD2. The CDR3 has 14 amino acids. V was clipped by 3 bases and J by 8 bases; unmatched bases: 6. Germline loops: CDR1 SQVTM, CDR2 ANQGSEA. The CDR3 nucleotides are TGCAGCGTTGAGATAGCGGGGGGGCTTGATGAGCAGTTCTTC. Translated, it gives CSVEIAGGLDEQFF.

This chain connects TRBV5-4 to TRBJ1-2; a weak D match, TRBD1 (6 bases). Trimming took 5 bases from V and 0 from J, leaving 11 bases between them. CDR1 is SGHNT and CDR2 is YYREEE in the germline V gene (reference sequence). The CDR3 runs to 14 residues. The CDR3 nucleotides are TGTGCCAGCAGTCTGACAGGACCTAACTATGGCTACACCTTC. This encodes CASSLTGPNYGYTF.

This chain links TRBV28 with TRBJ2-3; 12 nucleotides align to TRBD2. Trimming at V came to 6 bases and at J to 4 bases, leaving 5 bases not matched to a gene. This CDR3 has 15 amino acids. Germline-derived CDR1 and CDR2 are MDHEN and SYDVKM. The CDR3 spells CASSQLAGGSDTQYF. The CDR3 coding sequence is TGTGCCAGCAGCCAACTAGCGGGGGGATCAGATACGCAGTATTTT. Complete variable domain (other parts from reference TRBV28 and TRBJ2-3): DVKVTQSSRYLVKRTGEKVFLECVQDMDHENMFWYRQDPGLGLRLIYFSYDVKMKEKGDIPEGYSVSREKKERFSLILESASTNQTSMYLCASSQLAGGSDTQYFGPGTRLTVL.

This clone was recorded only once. CDR3 sequence: CASSLGSGSTEAFF. CDR3 bases: TGTGCCAGCAGCTTAGGGTCGGGTAGCACTGAAGCTTTCTTT. The gene calls are TRBV7-9 and TRBJ1-1; D unresolved. Germline values: CDR1 SEHNR, CDR2 FQNEAQ (reference sequence). This CDR3 spans 14 amino acids. V was trimmed by 1 base and J by 4 bases, leaving 10 bases between them.

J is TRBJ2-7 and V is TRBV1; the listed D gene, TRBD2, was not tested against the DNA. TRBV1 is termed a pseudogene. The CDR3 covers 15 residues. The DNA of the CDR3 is TGCACCAGCAGCCAATCTAGCGGTGACCTCTACGAGCAGTACTTC. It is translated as CTSSQSSGDLYEQYF.

The DNA of the CDR3 is TGTGCCAGCAGCTTGGGACAGGGGTTCGGCGAGCAGTACTTC. Translation gives CASSLGQGFGEQYF. This sequence joins TRBV7-7 and TRBJ2-7; TRBD1 matches at 10 bases. Germline V gives CDR1 SSHAT, CDR2 FNYEAQ (reference sequence). J was trimmed by 6 bases and V by 3 bases; bases with no gene match: 5. The CDR3 is 14 amino acids. The full variable domain, with the rest looked up from reference TRBV7-7 and TRBJ2-7, is GAGVSQSPRYKVTKRGQDVTLRCDPISSHATLYWYQQALGQGPEFLTYFNYEAQPDKSGLPSDRFSAERPEGSISTLTIQRTEQRDSAMYRCASSLGQGFGEQYFGPGTRLTVT.

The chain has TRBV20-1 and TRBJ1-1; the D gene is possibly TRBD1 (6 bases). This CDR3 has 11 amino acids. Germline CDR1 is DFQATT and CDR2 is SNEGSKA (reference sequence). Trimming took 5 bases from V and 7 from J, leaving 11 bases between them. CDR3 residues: CSAWGLGEAFF. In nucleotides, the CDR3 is TGCAGTGCTTGGGGGCTCGGTGAAGCTTTCTTT.

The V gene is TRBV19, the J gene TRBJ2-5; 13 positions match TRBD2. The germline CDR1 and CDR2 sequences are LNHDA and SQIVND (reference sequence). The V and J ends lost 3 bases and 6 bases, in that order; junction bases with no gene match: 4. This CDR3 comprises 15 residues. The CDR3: CASSMTGTSGKTQYF. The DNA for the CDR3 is TGTGCCAGTAGTATGACCGGGACTAGCGGGAAGACCCAGTACTTC.

Written as DNA, the CDR3 is TGTGCCAGCTCAATTGGGACAGACTCTGGAAACACCATATATTTT. Translating gives CASSIGTDSGNTIYF. The V call is TRBV18, the J call TRBJ1-3; 7 nucleotides agree with TRBD1. The CDR3 consists of 15 residues. CDR1 KGHSH and CDR2 LQKENI come from the germline V gene. V trimming: 5 bases; J trimming: 0 bases; junction bases outside the gene matches: 4.

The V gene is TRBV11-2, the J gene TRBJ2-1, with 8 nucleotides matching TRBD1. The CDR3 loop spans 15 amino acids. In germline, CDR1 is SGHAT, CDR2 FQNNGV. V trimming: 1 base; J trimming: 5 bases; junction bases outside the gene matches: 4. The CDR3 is CASSLAGGGNNEQFF. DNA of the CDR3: TGTGCCAGCAGCTTAGCAGGGGGCGGCAACAATGAGCAGTTCTTC. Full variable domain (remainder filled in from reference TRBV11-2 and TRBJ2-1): EAGVAQSPRYKIIEKRQSVAFWCNPISGHATLYWYQQILGQGPKLLIQFQNNGVVDDSQLPKDRFSAERLKGVDSTLKIQPAKLEDSAVYLCASSLAGGGNNEQFFGPGTRLTVL.

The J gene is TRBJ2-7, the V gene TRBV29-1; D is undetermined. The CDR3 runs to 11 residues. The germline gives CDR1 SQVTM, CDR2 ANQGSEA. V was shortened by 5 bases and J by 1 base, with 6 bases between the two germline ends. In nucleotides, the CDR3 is TGCAGCGTTCTCCTGTCCTACGAGCAGTACTTC. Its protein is CSVLLSYEQYF.

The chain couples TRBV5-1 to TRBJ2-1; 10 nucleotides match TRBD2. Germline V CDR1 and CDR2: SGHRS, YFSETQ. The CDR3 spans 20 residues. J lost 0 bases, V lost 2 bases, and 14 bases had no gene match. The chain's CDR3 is CASSLGERGGLWSSYNEQFF. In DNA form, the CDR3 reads TGCGCCAGCAGCTTAGGTGAGCGGGGGGGCCTCTGGAGCTCCTACAATGAGCAGTTCTTC. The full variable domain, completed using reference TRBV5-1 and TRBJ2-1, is KAGVTQTPRYLIKTRGQQVTLSCSPISGHRSVSWYQQTPGQGLQFLFEYFSETQRNKGNFPGRFSGRQFSNSRSEMNVSTLELGDSALYLCASSLGERGGLWSSYNEQFFGPGTRLTVL.

The CDR3 coding sequence is TGTGCCAGCAGTTTGGGACAGCGAGCCTCACCCCTCCACTTT. It encodes CASSLGQRASPLHF. The V and J genes are TRBV28 and TRBJ1-6; 7 nucleotides line up with TRBD1. V trimming: 3 bases; J trimming: 10 bases; junction bases outside the gene matches: 6. The CDR3 length is 14 residues. The germline V gene has CDR1 MDHEN and CDR2 SYDVKM.

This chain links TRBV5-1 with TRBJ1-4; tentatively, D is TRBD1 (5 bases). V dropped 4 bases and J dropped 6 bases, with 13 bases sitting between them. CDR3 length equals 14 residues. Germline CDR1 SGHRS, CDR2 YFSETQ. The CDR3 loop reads CASSPQGRDEKLFF. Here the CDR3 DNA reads TGCGCCAGCAGCCCGCAGGGTCGGGATGAAAAACTGTTTTTT.

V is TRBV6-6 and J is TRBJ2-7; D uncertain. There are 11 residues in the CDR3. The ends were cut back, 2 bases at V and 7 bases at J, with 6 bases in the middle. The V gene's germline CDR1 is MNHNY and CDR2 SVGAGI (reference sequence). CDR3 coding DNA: TGTGCCAGCAGTTACGCGCATGAGCAGTACTTC. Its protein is CASSYAHEQYF.

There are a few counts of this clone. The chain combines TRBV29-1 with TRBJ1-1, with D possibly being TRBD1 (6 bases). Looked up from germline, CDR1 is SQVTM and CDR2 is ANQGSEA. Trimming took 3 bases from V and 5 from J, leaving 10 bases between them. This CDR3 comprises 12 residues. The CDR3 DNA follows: TGCAGCGTTGAGTCAGGGGAAACTGAAGCTTTCTTT. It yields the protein CSVESGETEAFF.

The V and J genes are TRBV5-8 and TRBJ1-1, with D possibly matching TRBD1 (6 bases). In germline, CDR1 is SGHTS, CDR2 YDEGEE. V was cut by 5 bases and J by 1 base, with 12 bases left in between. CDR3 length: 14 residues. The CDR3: CASSHGQWNTEAFF. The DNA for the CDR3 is TGTGCCAGCAGTCATGGACAGTGGAACACTGAAGCTTTCTTT.

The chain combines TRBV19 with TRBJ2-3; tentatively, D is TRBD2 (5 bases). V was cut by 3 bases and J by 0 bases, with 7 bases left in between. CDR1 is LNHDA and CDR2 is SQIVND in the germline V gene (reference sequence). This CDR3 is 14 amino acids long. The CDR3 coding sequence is TGTGCCAGTAGTATCCCGGGAAGCACAGATACGCAGTATTTT. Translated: CASSIPGSTDTQYF.

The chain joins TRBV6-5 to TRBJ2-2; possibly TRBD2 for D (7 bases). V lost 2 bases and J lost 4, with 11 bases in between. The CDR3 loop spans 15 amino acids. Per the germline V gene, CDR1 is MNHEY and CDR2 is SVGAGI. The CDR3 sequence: CASSYVRGGTGELFF. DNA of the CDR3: TGTGCCAGCAGTTACGTGAGGGGGGGCACCGGGGAGCTGTTTTTT.